Listed here are 25 T cell receptor beta chains from one sample, sequenced in a study of shared clonotypes between healthy human individuals (TCRdb year 2020). Preparation of the library involved the immunoSEQ multiplex PCR assay. The clones in this table, taken by TCRdb from immuneACCESS, are in-frame only. Not every clone is retained; where verified, under half of the shortfall comes from an unresolved V gene, and the cause of the rest is unknown. This sample lists over a million clones; roughly 96% were detected once. Roughly 1.1% of the sample rests with the top ten. The sample was naive CD4+ T cells sorted from blood. The sample's cell subset or site label is to be understood as: CD45RA+ positively selected. The origin of the receptors is a man aged 25 to 45 in good health.

The CDR3 is CASSEMAGLAFSEQYF. For the CDR3, the DNA is TGTGCCAGCAGTGAAATGGCCGGACTAGCTTTTAGCGAGCAGTACTTC. The V gene is TRBV2, the J gene TRBJ2-7; 8 bases fit TRBD2. V trimming: 2 bases; J trimming: 6 bases; junction bases outside the gene matches: 12. The CDR3 has 16 residues. Germline lookup yields CDR1 SNHLY and CDR2 FYNNEI. Variable domain in full (rest from reference TRBV2 and TRBJ2-7): EPEVTQTPSHQVTQMGQEVILRCVPISNHLYFYWYRQILGQKVEFLVSFYNNEISEKSEIFDDQFSVERPDGSNFTLKIRSTKLEDSAMYFCASSEMAGLAFSEQYFGPGTRLTVT.

The chain has TRBV18 and TRBJ1-3; TRBD1 aligns across 9 bases. Germline V gives CDR1 KGHSH, CDR2 LQKENI. The CDR3 runs to 16 residues. V lost 3 bases and J lost 7; bases outside the gene matches: 10. The CDR3 coding sequence is TGTGCCAGCTCACCGGGGACAGGGATAATTGGCAACACCATATATTTT. It yields the protein CASSPGTGIIGNTIYF.

Regarding this clone: Other DNA sequences of this sample code for an identical CDR3. The chain uses TRBV2 and TRBJ2-3, with D perhaps matching TRBD2 (6 bases). V lost 6 bases and J lost 0, with 10 bases in between. Per germline, CDR1 SNHLY and CDR2 FYNNEI. The CDR3 spans 14 residues. CDR3 sequence (DNA): TGTGCCAGCAGGTCGAGCGGGAGCACAGATACGCAGTATTTT. This sequence encodes CASRSSGSTDTQYF.

Turning to this clone: A read error may produce the germline difference seen at one junction end. The chain employs TRBV15 and TRBJ2-1; TRBD1 might be the D (5 bases). The V gene's germline CDR1 is LNHNV and CDR2 YYDKDF (reference sequence). The CDR3 extends over 15 amino acids. CDR3 region: CAISTGQSSYNEQFF. CDR3 coding DNA: TGTGCCATCAGCACTGGACAAAGCTCCTACAATGAGCAGTTCTTC.

The chain carries TRBV19 and TRBJ2-3; D possibly uses TRBD1 or TRBD2 (6 bases each). Germline V CDR1 and CDR2: LNHDA, SQIVND (reference sequence). With 3 bases removed from V and 14 bases from J, the gap between germline ends came to 15 bases. The CDR3 has 12 amino acids. CDR3: CASSIGGQALYF. As DNA, the CDR3 is TGTGCCAGTAGTATCGGGGGACAAGCTCTGTATTTT.

J is TRBJ2-1 and V is TRBV5-1; D is unresolved. Germline CDR1 and CDR2: SGHRS and YFSETQ. The CDR3 length is 13 residues. V dropped 4 bases and J dropped 4 bases, with 9 bases sitting between them. Here the CDR3 reads CASSHPGYNEQFF. The CDR3 DNA is TGCGCCAGCAGCCACCCCGGGTACAATGAGCAGTTCTTC.

The chain has TRBV7-8 and TRBJ2-1, with a weak D call TRBD2 (6 bases). Germline CDR1 and CDR2: SGHVS and FQNEAQ. Trimming left V 1 base short and J 2 bases short, with 9 bases between. The CDR3 is made up of 15 amino acids. The CDR3 DNA follows: TGTGCCAGCAGCTTAGGGAGGGCCCCCTACAATGAGCAGTTCTTC. It translates to CASSLGRAPYNEQFF. The entire variable domain, with the rest obtained from reference TRBV7-8 and TRBJ2-1, is as follows: GAGVSQSPRYKVAKRGQDVALRCDPISGHVSLFWYQQALGQGPEFLTYFQNEAQLDKSGLPSDRFFAERPEGSVSTLKIQRTQQEDSAVYLCASSLGRAPYNEQFFGPGTRLTVL.

This sequence joins TRBV4-1 and TRBJ2-1; D unresolved. Trimming took off 4 bases at V and 0 bases at J, with 4 bases between the two ends. Germline V gene lookup returns CDR1 MGHRA and CDR2 YSYEKL. The CDR3 runs to 13 residues. Written as DNA, the CDR3 is TGCGCCAGCAGCCTATACTCCTACAATGAGCAGTTCTTC. It yields the protein CASSLYSYNEQFF.

This clone was recorded only once. The chain joins TRBV2 to TRBJ2-7; possible D gene TRBD1, 6 bases. V lost 1 base and J lost 2, with 12 bases in between. The CDR3 is 15 amino acids. The germline CDR1 and CDR2 sequences are SNHLY and FYNNEI. The CDR3 spells CASSEEDSATYEQYF. The CDR3 nucleotides are TGTGCCAGCAGTGAAGAGGACAGCGCAACCTACGAGCAGTACTTC.

The chain is built from TRBV5-1 and TRBJ2-5; weak D call: TRBD2 (7 bases). V was trimmed by 6 bases and J by 3 bases, leaving 18 bases between them. From germline, CDR1 is SGHRS and CDR2 YFSETQ. The CDR3 runs 15 residues. The CDR3: CASNRGAGDEETQYF. The DNA of the CDR3 is TGCGCCAGCAACCGGGGGGCAGGGGATGAAGAGACCCAGTACTTC.

The chain combines TRBV6-5 with TRBJ1-5, with no clear D. V was clipped by 6 bases and J by 0 bases, with 6 bases between them. The V gene's germline CDR1 is MNHEY and CDR2 SVGAGI. The CDR3 is 13 residues long. In DNA form, the CDR3 reads TGTGCCAGCAGAGCGACTAGCAATCAGCCCCAGCATTTT. This codes for CASRATSNQPQHF.

The V and J genes are TRBV30 and TRBJ2-7, with D perhaps being TRBD1 or TRBD2 (5 bases each). Trimming pared 3 bases from V and 4 bases from J, leaving 16 bases between. From germline, CDR1 is GTSNPN and CDR2 SVGIG (reference sequence). The CDR3 contains 14 residues. CDR3 DNA sequence: TGTGCCTGGAGCCCCTCGGGGCCATCTTACGAGCAGTACTTC. Encoded protein: CAWSPSGPSYEQYF.

The chain has TRBV7-2 and TRBJ2-1; 7 bases line up with TRBD1. Trimming removed 5 bases from V and 9 bases from J; junction bases left unmatched: 10. Germline V gene sequence: CDR1 SGHTA, CDR2 FQGNSA. The CDR3 is 14 residues long. The CDR3 DNA is TGTGCCAGCAGCCTCAGACAGGGTGGCGGTGAGCAGTTCTTC. It is translated as CASSLRQGGGEQFF.

J is TRBJ1-1 and V is TRBV5-1, with 7 bases that match TRBD1. CDR3 length: 15 residues. CDR1 is SGHRS, CDR2 YFSETQ, per germline. J lost 4 bases, V lost 0 bases, and 6 bases had no gene match. The CDR3 is CASSLETGVVTEAFF. The CDR3 DNA reads TGCGCCAGCAGCTTGGAAACAGGGGTGGTCACTGAAGCTTTCTTT.

The genes are TRBV27 and TRBJ2-6; perhaps TRBD1 as D (5 bases). Trimming stripped 1 base from V and 0 bases from J, with 13 bases between. Germline-derived CDR1 and CDR2 are MNHEY and SMNVEV (reference sequence). CDR3 length equals 18 residues. The CDR3 sequence is CASSLFSGNPSGANVLTF. The CDR3 coding sequence is TGTGCCAGCAGTTTATTCTCAGGGAATCCCTCTGGGGCCAACGTCCTGACTTTC.

The genes are TRBV11-2 and TRBJ2-6; D ambiguous. The length of the CDR3 is 15 residues. Germline-derived CDR1 and CDR2 are SGHAT and FQNNGV. Trimming stripped 3 bases from V and 0 bases from J, with 6 bases between. CDR3 nucleotides: TGTGCCAGCAGCTTCCGGCTCTCTGGGGCCAACGTCCTGACTTTC. It yields the protein CASSFRLSGANVLTF.

The chain is built from TRBV5-1 and TRBJ2-1; TRBD2 aligns across 15 bases. The CDR3 spans 18 residues. CDR1 is SGHRS, CDR2 YFSETQ, per germline. Unmatched junction bases numbered 9, after V lost 4 bases and J lost 4 bases. The CDR3 DNA reads TGCGCCAGCAGCCAAGGACTAGCGGGAGGGGCTGAATACAATGAGCAGTTCTTC. This sequence encodes CASSQGLAGGAEYNEQFF. Variable domain in full (rest from reference TRBV5-1 and TRBJ2-1): KAGVTQTPRYLIKTRGQQVTLSCSPISGHRSVSWYQQTPGQGLQFLFEYFSETQRNKGNFPGRFSGRQFSNSRSEMNVSTLELGDSALYLCASSQGLAGGAEYNEQFFGPGTRLTVL.

The chain employs TRBV7-2 and TRBJ1-5; D possibly corresponds to TRBD1 (6 bases). This CDR3 contains 14 residues. The germline V gene has CDR1 SGHTA and CDR2 FQGNSA. Trimming took 4 bases from V and 1 from J, leaving 8 bases between them. CDR3 region: CASSYGQSNQPQHF. The CDR3 nucleotides are TGTGCCAGCAGCTATGGACAGAGCAATCAGCCCCAGCATTTT.

Concerning this clone: One end of the junction does not line up with germline, which may come from a read error. The chain has TRBV11-2 and TRBJ1-1, with a weak D call TRBD1 (5 bases). The CDR3 has 11 amino acids. The germline V gene encodes CDR1 SGHAT and CDR2 FQNNGV. The CDR3 protein is CASSLALRVTF. CDR3 DNA: TGTGCCAGCAGCTTAGCGCTCAGGGTTACTTTT.

V gene TRBV9 combines with J gene TRBJ1-2; 10 positions match TRBD1. The germline CDR1 and CDR2 sequences are SGDLS and YYNGEE. The CDR3 totals 15 residues. Losses at the gene ends were 4 bases for V and 6 bases for J; bases not matched to a gene: 9. CDR3 protein: CASSLSRGQGDGYTF. CDR3 nucleotides: TGTGCCAGCAGCCTCAGCCGAGGACAGGGGGATGGCTACACCTTC.

DNA of the CDR3: TGTGCCAGCAGGTCTAAACAGAGCACAGATACGCAGTATTTT. Protein: CASRSKQSTDTQYF. The chain couples TRBV6-5 to TRBJ2-3; D not resolved. Germline CDR1 is MNHEY and CDR2 is SVGAGI. The ends were cut back, 6 bases at V and 0 bases at J, with 10 bases in the middle. This CDR3 has 14 residues.

Comment on this clone: At one end, the junction sequence differs from germline, possibly due to a read error. The chain has TRBV18 and TRBJ2-7; no clear D gene. The CDR3 extends over 13 amino acids. CDR1 and CDR2 from the germline V gene are KGHSH and LQKENI. Here the CDR3 DNA reads TGTGCCAGCTCCCTAAAGCCCTCCCACGAGCAGTACTTC. Protein sequence: CASSLKPSHEQYF. Combining the CDR3 with reference TRBV18 and TRBJ2-7 gives the whole variable domain NAGVMQNPRHLVRRRGQEARLRCSPMKGHSHVYWYRQLPEEGLKFMVYLQKENIIDESGMPKERFSAEFPKEGPSILRIQQVVRGDSAAYFCASSLKPSHEQYFGPGTRLTVT.

The rearrangement uses TRBV9 and TRBJ1-1; tentative D call: TRBD1 (6 bases). The V end was cut by 0 bases, the J end by 0 bases, with 12 bases between. Per germline, CDR1 SGDLS and CDR2 YYNGEE. The CDR3 is made up of 16 amino acids. CDR3: CASSVVMGQVNTEAFF. The CDR3 region has the DNA TGTGCCAGCAGCGTAGTTATGGGACAAGTGAACACTGAAGCTTTCTTT.

The V call is TRBV28, the J call TRBJ2-7; the match to TRBD2 covers 7 bases. V trimming: 8 bases; J trimming: 3 bases; junction bases outside the gene matches: 10. The CDR3 is 14 residues long. The germline CDR1 and CDR2 sequences are MDHEN and SYDVKM. DNA of the CDR3: TGTGCCAGCTCCGTCCGGGAGGCCCACTACGAGCAGTACTTC. Encoded protein: CASSVREAHYEQYF.

The rearrangement joins TRBV18 to TRBJ2-7; D remains unclear. This CDR3 is 15 amino acids long. In germline, CDR1 is KGHSH, CDR2 LQKENI. V lost 0 bases and J lost 4, with 13 bases in between. CDR3: CASSPPVSSLYEQYF. In DNA form, the CDR3 reads TGTGCCAGCTCACCACCGGTATCCAGCCTTTACGAGCAGTACTTC.